Each of the 19 T cell receptor beta chains below was sequenced from the same sample in a study of T cell responses to AZD1222 COVID-19 vaccine. Profiling relied on immunoSEQ multiplex PCR, and the TCRdb table lists in-frame clones only, not all of them. The top ten hold approximately 1.3% of the sample, which has around 100,000 clones, approximately 90% seen once. The sequencing used peripheral blood, collected on day 0 of AZD1222 vaccination. These receptors were collected from an adult in good health.

The rearrangement joins TRBV6-5 to TRBJ1-3, with no clear D. Trimming removed 7 bases at V and 9 bases at J, with 19 bases between. The CDR3 has 14 residues. Per the germline V gene, CDR1 is MNHEY and CDR2 is SVGAGI. The CDR3 protein is CASKPGEVGGTIYF. DNA for the CDR3: TGTGCCAGCAAACCCGGGGAGGTCGGAGGCACCATATATTTT.

J is TRBJ1-3 and V is TRBV19; tentative D call: TRBD1 (5 bases). There are 14 residues in the CDR3. Germline CDR1 reads LNHDA; CDR2 reads SQIVND (reference sequence). The germline V and J ends were trimmed by 5 bases and 4 bases, with 12 bases remaining between them. DNA for the CDR3: TGTGCCAGTAGTCGCAGGGACGCCGGAAACACCATATATTTT. Translated: CASSRRDAGNTIYF.

The J gene is TRBJ2-3, the V gene TRBV19; D possibly matches TRBD1 or TRBD2 (6 bases each). The CDR3 loop spans 16 amino acids. V lost 1 base and J lost 1, with 12 bases in between. Germline V gene lookup returns CDR1 LNHDA and CDR2 SQIVND (reference sequence). The CDR3 is CASSIVEGGGTDTQYF. CDR3 bases: TGTGCCAGTAGTATAGTAGAGGGGGGTGGCACAGATACGCAGTATTTT. The full variable domain, rest sourced from reference TRBV19 and TRBJ2-3, is DGGITQSPKYLFRKEGQNVTLSCEQNLNHDAMYWYRQDPGQGLRLIYYSQIVNDFQKGDIAEGYSVSREKKESFPLTVTSAQKNPTAFYLCASSIVEGGGTDTQYFGPGTRLTVL.

The CDR3 spells CASSPSSRTGLGYGYTF. For the CDR3, the DNA is TGTGCCAGCTCACCGTCTTCTCGAACAGGTCTTGGCTATGGCTACACCTTC. V gene TRBV18 combines with J gene TRBJ1-2, with D tentatively TRBD1 (5 bases). Trimming removed 3 bases at V and 4 bases at J, with 21 bases between. The CDR3 consists of 17 residues. Germline V gene sequence: CDR1 KGHSH, CDR2 LQKENI. The full variable domain, in which reference TRBV18 and TRBJ1-2 provide the parts outside the CDR3, is NAGVMQNPRHLVRRRGQEARLRCSPMKGHSHVYWYRQLPEEGLKFMVYLQKENIIDESGMPKERFSAEFPKEGPSILRIQQVVRGDSAAYFCASSPSSRTGLGYGYTFGSGTRLTVV.

V usage is TRBV19 and J usage is TRBJ2-2; 7 bases fit TRBD1. From germline, CDR1 is LNHDA and CDR2 SQIVND (reference sequence). This CDR3 region has 15 residues. The junction had 8 bases not matched to a gene; V was cut back by 7 bases and J by 3 bases. The CDR3 sequence is CASKNRGPDTGELFF. The DNA for the CDR3 is TGTGCCAGTAAGAACAGGGGACCCGACACCGGGGAGCTGTTTTTT.

The J gene is TRBJ2-4, the V gene TRBV15; tentatively, D is TRBD1 (7 bases). This CDR3 spans 16 amino acids. Germline V CDR1 and CDR2: LNHNV, YYDKDF (reference sequence). V was cut by 0 bases and J by 5 bases, with 14 bases left in between. CDR3 protein: CATSRDAFRGENIQYF. CDR3 DNA: TGTGCCACCAGCAGAGACGCGTTCAGGGGGGAAAACATTCAGTACTTC.

V usage is TRBV5-4 and J usage is TRBJ2-2; 10 bases fit TRBD1. The CDR3 extends over 16 amino acids. V shed 4 bases and J 5 bases; nucleotides not matched to a gene: 8. The germline gives CDR1 SGHNT, CDR2 YYREEE (reference sequence). The CDR3 DNA sequence: TGTGCCAGCAGCGACCCGACAGGGGGCCCTACCGGGGAGCTGTTTTTT. Translating it yields CASSDPTGGPTGELFF.

This chain uses TRBV19 with TRBJ1-5; D is ambiguous. The CDR3 spans 15 residues. CDR1 LNHDA and CDR2 SQIVND come from the germline V gene (reference sequence). With 7 bases removed from V and 0 bases from J, the gap between germline ends came to 13 bases. The CDR3 DNA sequence: TGTGCCAGTAAGACTCGACCTAATAGCAATCAGCCCCAGCATTTT. Translating gives CASKTRPNSNQPQHF.

Only one count was recorded for this clone. The genes are TRBV12-3 or TRBV12-4 and TRBJ1-6, with D hard to call. V lost 5 bases and J 10 bases, leaving 9 bases between the germline ends. The CDR3 totals 12 residues. DNA for the CDR3: TGTGCCAGCAGTGTGAGAGGATCACCCCTCCACTTT. Translating gives CASSVRGSPLHF.

The chain combines TRBV4-1 with TRBJ2-3, with 7 bases matching TRBD1. V shed 1 base, J shed 6 bases, and the junction held 22 bases outside the gene matches. There are 20 residues in the CDR3. Germline CDR1 and CDR2: MGHRA and YSYEKL. The CDR3 region is CASSQVGQGVSETGWDTQYF. DNA of the CDR3: TGCGCCAGCAGCCAAGTCGGCCAGGGGGTATCTGAAACGGGGTGGGATACGCAGTATTTT.

J is TRBJ1-4 and V is TRBV19, with 8 bases fitting TRBD1. CDR3 length: 15 amino acids. From germline, CDR1 is LNHDA and CDR2 SQIVND (reference sequence). J lost 2 bases, V lost 5 bases, and 4 bases had no gene match. DNA of the CDR3: TGTGCCAGTAGTGTGGACAGGGACACTAATGAAAAACTGTTTTTT. Translating it yields CASSVDRDTNEKLFF.

CDR3 in DNA: TGTGCCAGCAGCTCCGACAGGGAGTCACCCCTCCACTTT. This translates into CASSSDRESPLHF. This rearrangement joins TRBV6-5 to TRBJ1-6, with 7 bases fitting TRBD1. Looked up from germline, CDR1 is MNHEY and CDR2 is SVGAGI. CDR3 length equals 13 residues. The junction had 6 bases not matched to a gene; V was cut back by 6 bases and J by 10 bases.

The V and J genes are TRBV19 and TRBJ1-2; D gene ambiguous. Germline V CDR1 and CDR2: LNHDA, SQIVND (reference sequence). V gave up 6 bases and J gave up 8 bases, with 25 bases separating them. This CDR3 contains 16 residues. The CDR3 region is CASSSALGQTLSGYTF. The CDR3 DNA is TGTGCCAGTAGCTCCGCCCTCGGGCAGACGCTTTCGGGCTACACCTTC.

V usage is TRBV5-6 and J usage is TRBJ2-7; a weak D match, TRBD2 (6 bases). CDR3 length: 14 residues. Trimming removed 4 bases from V and 6 bases from J, with 17 bases in between. Germline V gives CDR1 SGHDT, CDR2 YYEEEE. CDR3 DNA: TGTGCCAGCAGCCGACGGGGGAAAGTGACCGAGCAGTACTTC. Its translation is CASSRRGKVTEQYF.

A single count supports this clone. The chain uses TRBV13 and TRBJ1-1; 7 bases align to TRBD1. Losses at the gene ends were 3 bases for V and 1 base for J; bases not matched to a gene: 2. Germline-derived CDR1 and CDR2 are PRHDT and FYEKMQ (reference sequence). The CDR3 is 14 amino acids. The CDR3 bases are TGTGCCAGCAGCTTCAGGGGGAGGAACACTGAAGCTTTCTTT. Translation gives CASSFRGRNTEAFF.

The table lists this clone with a count of one. This chain joins TRBV27 and TRBJ2-7; D is ambiguous. The CDR3 covers 14 residues. V lost 4 bases to trimming and J lost 1 base, with 11 bases between them. The germline V gene has CDR1 MNHEY and CDR2 SMNVEV (reference sequence). Here the CDR3 DNA reads TGTGCCAGCAGTTACGACACAGAGTCCTACGAGCAGTACTTC. It yields the protein CASSYDTESYEQYF.

The rearrangement uses TRBV7-9 and TRBJ1-1, with 8 positions matching TRBD1. V gave up 5 bases and J gave up 4 bases; unmatched junction bases: 12. CDR1 is SEHNR and CDR2 is FQNEAQ in the germline V gene (reference sequence). This CDR3 has 16 amino acids. This chain's CDR3 is CASSQTGDRFFTEAFF. For the CDR3, the DNA is TGTGCCAGCAGCCAAACGGGGGACAGGTTTTTCACTGAAGCTTTCTTT.

The rearrangement links TRBV7-3 to TRBJ2-1; D unresolved. CDR1 is SGHTA, CDR2 FQGTGA, per germline. The CDR3 length is 15 residues. V was pared by 2 bases and J by 4 bases, with 12 bases between. This chain's CDR3 is CASSLGRAIYNEQFF. The CDR3 DNA sequence: TGTGCCAGCAGCTTAGGACGGGCCATTTACAATGAGCAGTTCTTC.

The chain has TRBV11-3 and TRBJ2-2; D gene ambiguous. CDR3 size: 12 residues. The germline V gene has CDR1 SGHNT and CDR2 YENEEA. V was trimmed by 1 base and J by 8 bases, leaving 5 bases between them. As DNA, the CDR3 is TGTGCCAGCAGCTTAGTGGCAGGGGAGCTGTTTTTT. Protein product: CASSLVAGELFF.